The 11 T cell receptor beta chains reported below all come from one sample, sequenced in a study of blood T cell repertoires in COVID-19. Here immunoSEQ multiplex PCR was the method, and the copy in TCRdb shows in-frame clones only, minus some. The sample consists of roughly 110,000 clones, about 80% of them appearing once. The specimen sequenced was peripheral blood. The receptors shown here come from a woman in her thirties or forties with acute or convalescent COVID-19.

The rearrangement links TRBV19 to TRBJ2-1; TRBD2 matches at 8 bases. V dropped 4 bases and J dropped 10; count of bases not matched to a gene: 9. This CDR3 contains 14 residues. CDR1 and CDR2 (germline): LNHDA, SQIVND (reference sequence). CDR3 region: CASSSGLASYEQFF. The CDR3 nucleotides read TGTGCCAGTAGTAGTGGACTAGCCTCTTACGAGCAGTTCTTC.

The CDR3, as DNA: TGTGCCAGCAGCTTCAGGGGCCTCGCGAACACCGGGGAGCTGTTTTTT. Its translation is CASSFRGLANTGELFF. This chain links TRBV7-6 with TRBJ2-2; weak D call: TRBD1 (6 bases). Per germline, CDR1 SGHVS and CDR2 FNYEAQ. The germline V and J ends were trimmed by 3 bases and 0 bases, with 11 bases remaining between them. CDR3 length: 16 amino acids.

V is TRBV9 and J is TRBJ2-2; unclear D gene. With 6 bases removed from V and 0 bases from J, the gap between germline ends came to 9 bases. The CDR3 is 14 residues long. Per germline, CDR1 SGDLS and CDR2 YYNGEE. The CDR3 here is CASTLTANTGELFF. CDR3 bases: TGTGCCAGCACCCTAACTGCGAACACCGGGGAGCTGTTTTTT.

The chain carries TRBV12-3 or TRBV12-4 and TRBJ1-2, with D perhaps matching TRBD1 (6 bases). The CDR3 sequence is 13 residues long. V shed 5 bases and J shed 7 bases, with 14 bases lying between them. The CDR3 sequence: CASSPTDRFGYTF. The CDR3 DNA is TGTGCCAGCAGTCCGACAGACAGGTTTGGCTACACCTTC.

The CDR3 region is CSVEYRPDSYGYTF. Here the CDR3 DNA reads TGCAGCGTTGAATATCGTCCTGACTCATATGGCTACACCTTC. The J gene is TRBJ1-2, the V gene TRBV29-1; D is unclear. This CDR3 spans 14 amino acids. Germline assignment: CDR1 SQVTM and CDR2 ANQGSEA. V was pared by 2 bases and J by 5 bases, with 15 bases between.

The chain combines TRBV5-1 with TRBJ1-1, with TRBD1 matching over 7 bases. Germline V gene sequence: CDR1 SGHRS, CDR2 YFSETQ. J lost 4 bases, V lost 3 bases, and 9 bases had no gene match. This CDR3 spans 15 amino acids. CDR3 sequence: CASSYPRQGGTEAFF. CDR3 bases: TGCGCCAGCAGCTACCCGCGACAGGGTGGCACTGAAGCTTTCTTT.

This chain connects TRBV7-2 to TRBJ2-7, with 13 positions matching TRBD2. V trimming: 5 bases; J trimming: 3 bases; junction bases outside the gene matches: 7. The CDR3 is 16 residues long. Germline assignment: CDR1 SGHTA and CDR2 FQGNSA. In DNA form, the CDR3 reads TGTGCCAGCAGCGGCGGGACTAGCGGGGCTTTCTACGAGCAGTACTTC. Translation: CASSGGTSGAFYEQYF.

The genes are TRBV11-2 and TRBJ2-1, with D maybe TRBD2 (5 bases). The ends were cut back, 1 base at V and 0 bases at J, with 7 bases in the middle. This CDR3 is built from 15 residues. From germline, CDR1 is SGHAT and CDR2 FQNNGV. The chain's CDR3 is CASSLAEGSYNEQFF. The CDR3 coding sequence is TGTGCCAGCAGCTTAGCAGAGGGCTCCTACAATGAGCAGTTCTTC.

A single count supports this clone. This chain links TRBV30 with TRBJ1-1; D not resolved. This CDR3 is 12 amino acids long. V gave up 1 base and J gave up 3 bases, with 6 bases separating them. Germline V gene sequence: CDR1 GTSNPN, CDR2 SVGIG (reference sequence). The CDR3 region has the DNA TGTGCCTGGAGTGGAGGGCACACTGAAGCTTTCTTT. This encodes CAWSGGHTEAFF.

The chain links TRBV6-5 to TRBJ1-6; TRBD1 is a possible D gene (5 bases). Trimming shortened V by 9 bases and J by 7 bases, and 16 bases separated the two germline ends. Germline V gives CDR1 MNHEY, CDR2 SVGAGI. This CDR3 has 14 residues. The DNA for the CDR3 is TGTGCCAGTCGTAGGGAGGGGCAGAATTCACCCCTCCACTTT. Translated: CASRREGQNSPLHF.

The rearrangement links TRBV4-2 to TRBJ1-2; 10 bases line up with TRBD1. This CDR3 has 17 amino acids. The germline CDR1 and CDR2 sequences are LGHNA and YNFKEQ. The ends lost 1 base at V and 8 bases at J; junction bases unmatched: 13. This chain's CDR3 is CASSQGSQTGGVEGYTF. In nucleotides, the CDR3 is TGTGCCAGCAGCCAAGGATCCCAGACAGGGGGCGTGGAAGGCTACACCTTC.